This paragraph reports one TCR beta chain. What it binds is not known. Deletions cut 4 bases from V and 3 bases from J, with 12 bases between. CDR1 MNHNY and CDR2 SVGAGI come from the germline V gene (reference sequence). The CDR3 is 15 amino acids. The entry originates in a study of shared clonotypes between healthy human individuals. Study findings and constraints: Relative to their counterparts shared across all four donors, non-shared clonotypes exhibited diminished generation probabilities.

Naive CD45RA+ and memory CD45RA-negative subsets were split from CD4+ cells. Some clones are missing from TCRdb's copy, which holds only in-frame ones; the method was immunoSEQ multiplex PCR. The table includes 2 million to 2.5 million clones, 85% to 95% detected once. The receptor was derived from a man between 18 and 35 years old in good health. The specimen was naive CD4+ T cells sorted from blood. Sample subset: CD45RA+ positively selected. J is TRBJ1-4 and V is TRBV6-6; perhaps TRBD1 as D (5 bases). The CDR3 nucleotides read TGTGCCAGCAGTTCCATGACAGCTGCTAATGAAAAACTGTTTTTT. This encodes CASSSMTAANEKLFF.